These 13 T cell receptor beta chains share one sample of origin, sequenced in a study of blood T cell repertoires in COVID-19. Assay used: immunoSEQ multiplex PCR; TCRdb lists only in-frame clones, some missing. The sample lists 150,000 to 180,000 clones; 70% to 90% were seen once. The material sequenced was peripheral blood. The receptors originated from a man aged 55 to 69 with COVID-19, enrolled during active disease.

This clone was seen only a few times. The V gene is TRBV7-9, the J gene TRBJ2-7; 7 bases align to TRBD1. With V trimmed by 5 bases and J by 3 bases, 7 bases remained unmatched. Germline V lookup: CDR1 SEHNR, CDR2 FQNEAQ (reference sequence). CDR3 length: 14 amino acids. CDR3: CASSARDSNYEQYF. The CDR3 DNA follows: TGTGCCAGCAGCGCCCGGGACAGTAACTACGAGCAGTACTTC.

The sample holds a few counts of this clone. The V call is TRBV9, the J call TRBJ2-1; TRBD1 matches at 10 bases. CDR1 is SGDLS and CDR2 is YYNGEE in the germline V gene. V trimming: 0 bases; J trimming: 4 bases; junction bases outside the gene matches: 4. This CDR3 comprises 16 residues. The DNA of the CDR3 is TGTGCCAGCAGCGTAGGCGGGACAGGGGCGTACAATGAGCAGTTCTTC. It yields the protein CASSVGGTGAYNEQFF.

This chain connects TRBV9 to TRBJ2-1; TRBD2 aligns across 7 bases. Germline values: CDR1 SGDLS, CDR2 YYNGEE. This CDR3 contains 14 residues. The ends lost 0 bases at V and 6 bases at J; junction bases unmatched: 3. This CDR3 is CASSVGLAPNEQFF. The CDR3 nucleotides are TGTGCCAGCAGCGTAGGACTAGCTCCCAATGAGCAGTTCTTC.

The gene calls are TRBV6-4 and TRBJ2-1; 7 bases line up with TRBD1. The CDR3 spans 14 residues. CDR1 is MRHNA and CDR2 is SNTAGT in the germline V gene. Trimming cost V 4 bases and J 6 bases; bases outside gene matches: 6. This CDR3 is CASSVQGEFNEQFF. CDR3 in DNA: TGTGCCAGCAGTGTTCAGGGGGAATTCAATGAGCAGTTCTTC.

The J gene is TRBJ2-7, the V gene TRBV20-1; a possible D gene is TRBD2 (5 bases). The ends were cut back, 6 bases at V and 3 bases at J, with 9 bases in the middle. The CDR3 length is 11 residues. The germline gives CDR1 DFQATT, CDR2 SNEGSKA (reference sequence). The CDR3: CSAGMDYEQYF. CDR3 nucleotide sequence: TGCAGTGCCGGGATGGACTACGAGCAGTACTTC.

This clone has only one observation. The chain employs TRBV6-2 or TRBV6-3 and TRBJ2-2; 9 positions match TRBD1. CDR1 is MNHEY, CDR2 SVGEGT, per germline. The ends lost 1 base at V and 6 bases at J; junction bases unmatched: 12. The CDR3 contains 18 residues. In DNA form, the CDR3 reads TGTGCCAGCAGTTACTTAAATCCGGGACAGGGAGCGTCCGGGGAGCTGTTTTTT. Translated, it gives CASSYLNPGQGASGELFF.

This chain links TRBV6-5 with TRBJ1-5, with a possible D match to TRBD1 (6 bases). The CDR3 totals 14 residues. CDR1 and CDR2 from the germline V gene are MNHEY and SVGAGI. With 2 bases removed from V and 3 bases from J, the gap between germline ends came to 8 bases. CDR3 region: CASSYGGANQPQHF. Written as DNA, the CDR3 is TGTGCCAGCAGTTACGGGGGGGCCAATCAGCCCCAGCATTTT.

The rearrangement links TRBV6-5 to TRBJ1-3; 10 bases agree with TRBD1. J gave up 3 bases and V 2 bases, and 4 bases lay outside the gene matches. Germline V gene lookup returns CDR1 MNHEY and CDR2 SVGAGI. This CDR3 is 16 amino acids long. The DNA of the CDR3 is TGTGCCAGCAGTTACGTTGGACAGGGGGATGGAAACACCATATATTTT. It is translated as CASSYVGQGDGNTIYF.

V gene TRBV4-3 combines with J gene TRBJ1-5; D gene ambiguous. The germline gives CDR1 LGHNA, CDR2 YSLEER. CDR3 length: 14 residues. V was trimmed by 0 bases and J by 3 bases, leaving 6 bases between them. CDR3 sequence: CASSQDNNNQPQHF. The CDR3 DNA is TGCGCCAGCAGCCAAGATAACAACAATCAGCCCCAGCATTTT.

J is TRBJ1-1 and V is TRBV7-2; TRBD1 matches 9 bases. CDR1 and CDR2 (germline): SGHTA, FQGNSA. The junction had 19 bases not matched to a gene; V was cut back by 7 bases and J by 4 bases. This CDR3 is built from 18 residues. The CDR3 loop is CASKPGPGDRDPFTEAFF. The DNA of the CDR3 is TGTGCCAGCAAACCGGGACCCGGGGACAGGGACCCTTTCACTGAAGCTTTCTTT. Full variable domain (missing parts from reference TRBV7-2 and TRBJ1-1): GAGVSQSPSNKVTEKGKDVELRCDPISGHTALYWYRQSLGQGLEFLIYFQGNSAPDKSGLPSDRFSAERTGGSVSTLTIQRTQQEDSAVYLCASKPGPGDRDPFTEAFFGQGTRLTVV.

This clone showed up just once. The chain uses TRBV5-1 and TRBJ2-3, with D possibly matching TRBD1 (6 bases). CDR3 length: 15 residues. V lost 0 bases, J lost 1 base, and 9 bases lay in between. The germline CDR1 and CDR2 sequences are SGHRS and YFSETQ. The CDR3 region has the DNA TGCGCCAGCAGCTTGGCGACAGGAGGCACAGATACGCAGTATTTT. The encoded protein is CASSLATGGTDTQYF.

This chain uses TRBV19 with TRBJ1-4; D gene unclear. The CDR3 has 14 amino acids. Germline CDR1 reads LNHDA; CDR2 reads SQIVND (reference sequence). The V gene lost 10 bases and the J gene lost 3 bases, with 15 bases spanning the gap. The CDR3 loop reads CATENAFPNEKLFF. The CDR3 nucleotides read TGTGCCACCGAAAATGCGTTTCCTAATGAAAAACTGTTTTTT.

The rearrangement links TRBV29-1 to TRBJ1-2; D perhaps matches TRBD1 (5 bases). Trimming cost V 2 bases and J 8 bases, with 12 bases left between them. The length of the CDR3 is 12 residues. In germline, CDR1 is SQVTM, CDR2 ANQGSEA. The CDR3 protein is CSVEKGSFGYTF. The CDR3 DNA sequence: TGCAGCGTTGAAAAGGGGTCGTTCGGCTACACCTTC.